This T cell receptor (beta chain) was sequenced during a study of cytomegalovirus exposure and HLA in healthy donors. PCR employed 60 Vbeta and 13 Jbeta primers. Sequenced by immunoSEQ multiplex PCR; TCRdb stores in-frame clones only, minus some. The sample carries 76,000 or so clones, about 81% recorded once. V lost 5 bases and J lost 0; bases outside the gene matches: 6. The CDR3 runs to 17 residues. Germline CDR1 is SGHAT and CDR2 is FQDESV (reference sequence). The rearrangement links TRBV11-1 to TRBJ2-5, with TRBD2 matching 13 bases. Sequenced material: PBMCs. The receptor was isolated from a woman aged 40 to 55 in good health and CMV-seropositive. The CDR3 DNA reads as TGTGCCAGCAGCCTCGGGACTAGCGGGATGTACCAAGAGACCCAGTACTTC. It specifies CASSLGTSGMYQETQYF.